This TCR beta chain was captured by sequencing in a study of cytomegalovirus exposure and HLA in healthy donors. About this clone itself: Its antigen remains unidentified.

The study's findings and limits: Further analysis, carried out later, found HLA-associated TCR beta chains more clonally expanded than equally common other chains.

Primers included in the PCR were 60 Vbeta and 13 Jbeta primers. The repertoire was sequenced with immunoSEQ multiplex PCR; TCRdb's copy has only in-frame clones and lacks some. The repertoire holds 150,000 or so clones, with over 70% as singletons. From germline, CDR1 is LGHNA and CDR2 YNFKEQ. The V end lost 0 bases, the J end lost 0 bases, and 9 bases lay between the germline ends. The CDR3 has 15 residues. Sequencing input: PBMCs. The chain recombines TRBV4-2 with TRBJ2-7, with D unclear. The TCR was taken from a man under 40 in good health and CMV-seropositive. The CDR3 DNA follows: TGTGCCAGCAGCCAAGAACCGGAGAGCTCCTACGAGCAGTACTTC. It translates to CASSQEPESSYEQYF.